Sequencing of this TCR beta chain was carried out in a study of T cell responses to AZD1222 COVID-19 vaccine. Study-wide findings and caveats: Spike-spanning, vaccine-associated CD4 TCRs were dominant at 160-218 and 743-854. The number of AZD1222 recipients seropositive at baseline was only five or six.

Sequenced by immunoSEQ multiplex PCR; TCRdb stores in-frame clones only, minus some. In the table there are some 90,000 clones, under 95% of which are singletons. The CDR3 totals 16 residues. The V end was cut by 7 bases, the J end by 0 bases, with 18 bases between. Germline V gene data show CDR1 as LNHDA and CDR2 as SQIVND (reference sequence). Remarks on this clone: Its specificity is not known.

V and J are TRBV19 and TRBJ1-1; D perhaps matches TRBD1 (5 bases). The clonotype comes from an adult in good health. The sample here was peripheral blood, taken on day 0 of MenACWY control vaccination. The CDR3 sequence: CASTLTGTTMNTEAFF. CDR3 nucleotides: TGTGCCAGTACCCTGACCGGGACGACTATGAACACTGAAGCTTTCTTT.